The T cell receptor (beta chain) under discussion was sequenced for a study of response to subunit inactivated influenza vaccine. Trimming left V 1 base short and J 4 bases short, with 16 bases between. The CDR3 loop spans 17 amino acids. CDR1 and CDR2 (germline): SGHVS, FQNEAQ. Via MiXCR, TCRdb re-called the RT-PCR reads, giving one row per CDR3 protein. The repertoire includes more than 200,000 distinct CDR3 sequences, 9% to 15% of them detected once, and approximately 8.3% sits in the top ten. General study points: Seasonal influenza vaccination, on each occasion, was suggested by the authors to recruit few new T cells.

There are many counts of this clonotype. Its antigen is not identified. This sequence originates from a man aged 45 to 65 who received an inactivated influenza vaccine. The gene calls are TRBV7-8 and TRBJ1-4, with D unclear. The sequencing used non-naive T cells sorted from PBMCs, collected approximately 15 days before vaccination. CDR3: CASSLGWSGRSNEKLFF. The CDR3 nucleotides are TGTGCCAGCAGCTTAGGGTGGAGTGGCAGAAGTAATGAAAAACTGTTTTTT.